In this sample, the clone carrying this TCR beta chain turned up a few times. This sample stems from a study of CD4 and CD8 cells across lung adenocarcinoma regions. Localized lung adenocarcinoma, a non-small cell lung cancer, affected the donors. Trimming removed 3 bases from V and 4 bases from J, with 9 bases in between. The CDR3 has 12 residues. The germline gives CDR1 GTSNPN, CDR2 SVGIG (reference sequence). TCRdb processed the PCR reads anew with MiXCR; each CDR3 protein has one entry. The sample shows roughly 10,000 distinct CDR3 sequences, approximately 49% of them seen only once. The material sequenced was CD4+ T cells from the margin of a lung tumor. This rearrangement joins TRBV30 to TRBJ1-1; D possibly corresponds to TRBD1 (6 bases). The TCR sequence derives from a male donor with lung adenocarcinoma. The CD4 and CD8 labels of this study may be unreliable. Written as DNA, the CDR3 is TGTGCCTGGAGGACAGGAACCACTGAAGCTTTCTTT. This translates into CAWRTGTTEAFF.